This record looks at one TCR beta chain sequence and its context. TCRdb's copy holds only in-frame clones and misses some; the assay was immunoSEQ multiplex PCR. Of 60,000 or so clones in the sample, 70% to 90% were seen once. Trimming shortened V by 6 bases and J by 8 bases, and 14 bases separated the two germline ends. The V gene's germline CDR1 is SNHLY and CDR2 FYNNEI. This CDR3 is 12 amino acids long. This entry belongs to a study of T cell changes during pregnancy in multiple sclerosis. This clonotype was obtained from a female donor in good health, enrolled as a control in a pregnancy study. This specimen consisted of peripheral blood, obtained in the first trimester of pregnancy. The genes are TRBV2 and TRBJ2-7; D is undetermined. DNA for the CDR3: TGTGCCAGCAGCGCCTTCATAAGCCAGCAGTACTTC. It translates to CASSAFISQQYF.